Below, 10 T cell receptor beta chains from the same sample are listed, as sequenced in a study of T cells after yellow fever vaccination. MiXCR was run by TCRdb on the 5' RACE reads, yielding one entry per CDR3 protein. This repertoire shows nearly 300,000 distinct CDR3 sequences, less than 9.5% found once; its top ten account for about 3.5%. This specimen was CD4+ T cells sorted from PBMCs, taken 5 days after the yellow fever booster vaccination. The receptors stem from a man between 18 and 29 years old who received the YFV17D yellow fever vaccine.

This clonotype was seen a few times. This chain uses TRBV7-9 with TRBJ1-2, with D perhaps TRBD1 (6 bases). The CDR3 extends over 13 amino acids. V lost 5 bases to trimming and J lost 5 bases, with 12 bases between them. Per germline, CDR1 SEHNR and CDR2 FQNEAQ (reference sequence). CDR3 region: CASSLGGLYGYTF. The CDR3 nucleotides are TGTGCCAGCAGCCTAGGGGGACTTTATGGCTACACCTTC.

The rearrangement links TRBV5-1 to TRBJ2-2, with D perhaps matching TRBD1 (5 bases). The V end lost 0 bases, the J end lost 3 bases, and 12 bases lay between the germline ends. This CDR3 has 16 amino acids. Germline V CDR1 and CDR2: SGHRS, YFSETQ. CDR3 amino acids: CASSLVVRAYTGELFF. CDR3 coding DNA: TGCGCCAGCAGCTTGGTTGTCAGGGCGTACACCGGGGAGCTGTTTTTT.

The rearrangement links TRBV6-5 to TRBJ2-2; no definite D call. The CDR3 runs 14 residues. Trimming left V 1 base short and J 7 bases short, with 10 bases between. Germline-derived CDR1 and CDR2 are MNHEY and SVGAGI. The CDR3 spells CASSYLRSYGELFF. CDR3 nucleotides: TGTGCCAGCAGTTACTTGAGGTCTTACGGGGAGCTGTTTTTT.

The CDR3: CASIGGLNQPQHF. In DNA form, the CDR3 reads TGTGCCAGCATCGGGGGTCTCAATCAGCCCCAGCATTTT. This chain connects TRBV6-1 to TRBJ1-5; D might be TRBD1 (5 bases). This CDR3 comprises 13 residues. Trimming removed 7 bases at V and 3 bases at J, with 10 bases between. Germline lookup yields CDR1 MNHNS and CDR2 SASEGT.

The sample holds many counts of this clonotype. CDR3 sequence reads: CATAPAGSYNEQFF. CDR3 DNA sequence: TGTGCCACCGCCCCCGCCGGCTCCTACAATGAGCAGTTCTTC. The chain employs TRBV24-1 and TRBJ2-1; D is uncertain. V lost 9 bases and J lost 0, with 11 bases in between. The CDR3 loop spans 14 amino acids. Germline CDR1 is KGHDR and CDR2 is SFDVKD.

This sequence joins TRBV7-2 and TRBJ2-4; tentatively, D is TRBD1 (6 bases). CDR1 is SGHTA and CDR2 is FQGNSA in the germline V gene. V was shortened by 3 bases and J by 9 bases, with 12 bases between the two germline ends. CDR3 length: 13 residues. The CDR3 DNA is TGTGCCAGCAGCTTTCAGGGGTTTGGCATTCAGTACTTC. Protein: CASSFQGFGIQYF.

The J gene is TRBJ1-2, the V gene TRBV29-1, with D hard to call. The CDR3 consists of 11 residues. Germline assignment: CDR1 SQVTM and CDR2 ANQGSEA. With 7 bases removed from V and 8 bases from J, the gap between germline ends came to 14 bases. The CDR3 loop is CSASGGGGYTF. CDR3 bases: TGCAGCGCGTCGGGTGGTGGCGGCTACACCTTC.

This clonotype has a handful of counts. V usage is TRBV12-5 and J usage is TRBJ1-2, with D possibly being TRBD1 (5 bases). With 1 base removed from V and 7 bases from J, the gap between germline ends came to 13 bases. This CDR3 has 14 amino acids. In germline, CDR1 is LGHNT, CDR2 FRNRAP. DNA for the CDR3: TGTGCTAGTGGTTTGGGCAGGGAAGTCGGTGGCTACACCTTC. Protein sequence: CASGLGREVGGYTF.

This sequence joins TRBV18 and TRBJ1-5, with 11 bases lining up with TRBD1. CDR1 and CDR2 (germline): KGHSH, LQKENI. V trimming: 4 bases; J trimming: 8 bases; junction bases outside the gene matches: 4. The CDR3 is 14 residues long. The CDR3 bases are TGTGCCAGCTCACGGACAGGGGGCAAGGAGCCCCAGCATTTT. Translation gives CASSRTGGKEPQHF. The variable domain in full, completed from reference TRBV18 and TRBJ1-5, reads NAGVMQNPRHLVRRRGQEARLRCSPMKGHSHVYWYRQLPEEGLKFMVYLQKENIIDESGMPKERFSAEFPKEGPSILRIQQVVRGDSAAYFCASSRTGGKEPQHFGDGTRLSIL.

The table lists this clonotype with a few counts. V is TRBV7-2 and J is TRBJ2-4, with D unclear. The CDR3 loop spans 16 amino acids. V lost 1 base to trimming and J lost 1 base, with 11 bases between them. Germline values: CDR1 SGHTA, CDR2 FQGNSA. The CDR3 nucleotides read TGTGCCAGCAGCTTAGGGGGTAACCAGGCCAAAAACATTCAGTACTTC. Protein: CASSLGGNQAKNIQYF.